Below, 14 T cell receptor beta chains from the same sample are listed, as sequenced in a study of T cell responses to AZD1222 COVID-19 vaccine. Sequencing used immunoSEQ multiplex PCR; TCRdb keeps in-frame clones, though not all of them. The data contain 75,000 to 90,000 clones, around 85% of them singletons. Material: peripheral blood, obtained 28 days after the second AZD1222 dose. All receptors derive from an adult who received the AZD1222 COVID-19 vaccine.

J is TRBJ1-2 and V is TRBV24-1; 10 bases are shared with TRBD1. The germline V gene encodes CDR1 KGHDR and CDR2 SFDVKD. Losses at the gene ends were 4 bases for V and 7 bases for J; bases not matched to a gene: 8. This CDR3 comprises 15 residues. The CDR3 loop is CATSDRDRGESGYTF. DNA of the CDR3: TGTGCCACCAGTGACCGGGACAGGGGAGAGAGTGGCTACACCTTC.

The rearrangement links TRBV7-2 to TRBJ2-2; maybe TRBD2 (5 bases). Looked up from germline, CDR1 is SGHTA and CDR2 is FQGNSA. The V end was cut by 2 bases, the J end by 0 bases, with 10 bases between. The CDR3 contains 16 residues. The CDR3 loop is CASSLFGLTNTGELFF. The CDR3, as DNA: TGTGCCAGCAGCTTATTTGGACTCACGAACACCGGGGAGCTGTTTTTT.

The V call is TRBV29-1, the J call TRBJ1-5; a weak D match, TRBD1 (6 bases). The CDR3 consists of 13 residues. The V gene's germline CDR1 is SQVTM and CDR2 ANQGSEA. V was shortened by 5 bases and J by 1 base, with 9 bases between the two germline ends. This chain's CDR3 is CSVRTESNQPQHF. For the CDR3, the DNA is TGCAGCGTTAGGACAGAGAGCAATCAGCCCCAGCATTTT.

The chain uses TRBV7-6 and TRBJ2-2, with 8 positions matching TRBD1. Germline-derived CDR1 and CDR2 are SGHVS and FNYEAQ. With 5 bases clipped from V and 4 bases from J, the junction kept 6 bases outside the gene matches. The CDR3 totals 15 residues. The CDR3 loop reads CASSPRTGSTGELFF. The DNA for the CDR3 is TGTGCCAGCAGCCCTCGGACAGGGAGCACCGGGGAGCTGTTTTTT.

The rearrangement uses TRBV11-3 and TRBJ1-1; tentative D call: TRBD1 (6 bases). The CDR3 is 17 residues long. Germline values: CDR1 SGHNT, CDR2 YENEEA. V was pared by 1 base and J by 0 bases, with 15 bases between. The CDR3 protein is CASSLVGWTAVNTEAFF. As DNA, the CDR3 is TGTGCCAGCAGCTTAGTTGGATGGACAGCAGTGAACACTGAAGCTTTCTTT.

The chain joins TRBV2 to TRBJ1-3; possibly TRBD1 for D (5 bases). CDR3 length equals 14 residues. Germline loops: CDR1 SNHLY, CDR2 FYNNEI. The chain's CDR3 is CAAGRPAGGNTIYF. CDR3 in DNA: TGTGCGGCGGGCAGACCCGCAGGGGGAAACACCATATATTTT.

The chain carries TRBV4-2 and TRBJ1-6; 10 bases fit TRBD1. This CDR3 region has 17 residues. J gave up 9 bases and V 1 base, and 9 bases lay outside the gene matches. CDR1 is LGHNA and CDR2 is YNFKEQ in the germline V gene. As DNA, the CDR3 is TGTGCCAGCAGCCAAGCCCGTCTAGGACAGGGGGGTTCACCCCTCCACTTT. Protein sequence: CASSQARLGQGGSPLHF.

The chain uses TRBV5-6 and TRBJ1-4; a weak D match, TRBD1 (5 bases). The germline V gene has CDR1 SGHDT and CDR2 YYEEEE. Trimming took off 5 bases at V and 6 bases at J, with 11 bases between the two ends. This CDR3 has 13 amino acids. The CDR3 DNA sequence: TGTGCCAGCAGTCGAGGGGTTGATGAAAAACTGTTTTTT. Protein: CASSRGVDEKLFF.

CDR3 residues: CSALKGPQHF. The CDR3 coding sequence is TGCAGTGCTCTGAAGGGGCCCCAGCATTTT. The genes are TRBV20-1 and TRBJ1-5; no firm D call. This CDR3 has 10 residues. The germline CDR1 and CDR2 sequences are DFQATT and SNEGSKA (reference sequence). Trimming left V 5 bases short and J 9 bases short, with 8 bases between.

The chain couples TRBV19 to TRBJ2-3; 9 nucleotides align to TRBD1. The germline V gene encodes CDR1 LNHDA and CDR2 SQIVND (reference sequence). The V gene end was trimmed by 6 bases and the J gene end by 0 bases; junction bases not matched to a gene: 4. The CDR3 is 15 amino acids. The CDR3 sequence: CASRGQGISTDTQYF. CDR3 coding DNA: TGTGCCAGTAGAGGACAGGGGATAAGCACAGATACGCAGTATTTT.

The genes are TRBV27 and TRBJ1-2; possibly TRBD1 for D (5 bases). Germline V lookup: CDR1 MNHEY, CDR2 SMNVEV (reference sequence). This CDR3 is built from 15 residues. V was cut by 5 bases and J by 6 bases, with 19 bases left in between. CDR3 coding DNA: TGTGCCAGCAGTACTGGCCGGGGCCTAAATAATGGCTACACCTTC. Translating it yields CASSTGRGLNNGYTF.

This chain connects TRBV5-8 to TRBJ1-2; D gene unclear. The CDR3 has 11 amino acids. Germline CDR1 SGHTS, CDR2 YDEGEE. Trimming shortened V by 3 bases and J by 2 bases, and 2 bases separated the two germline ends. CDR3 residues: CASSYNYGYTF. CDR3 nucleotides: TGTGCCAGCAGCTACAACTATGGCTACACCTTC.

In DNA, the CDR3 is TGTGCCAGCAGCCGCGGGGAGCGCACCGGGGAGCTGTTTTTT. Its protein is CASSRGERTGELFF. V usage is TRBV5-4 and J usage is TRBJ2-2; tentative D call: TRBD2 (6 bases). V shed 4 bases and J shed 4 bases, with 11 bases lying between them. This CDR3 spans 14 amino acids. The germline V gene has CDR1 SGHNT and CDR2 YYREEE (reference sequence).

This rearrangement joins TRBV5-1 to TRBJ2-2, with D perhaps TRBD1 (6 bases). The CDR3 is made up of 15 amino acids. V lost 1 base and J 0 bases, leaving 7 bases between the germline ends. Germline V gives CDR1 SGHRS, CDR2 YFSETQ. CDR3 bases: TGCGCCAGCAGCTTGACAGGGTCGAACACCGGGGAGCTGTTTTTT. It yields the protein CASSLTGSNTGELFF.